Sequencing of this T cell receptor beta chain was carried out in a study of T-cell memory formation after mild COVID-19. This clonotype was seen only a few times. Its antigen remains unknown. Germline assignment: CDR1 SEHNR and CDR2 FQNEAQ (reference sequence). V shed 4 bases and J shed 9 bases, with 10 bases lying between them. This CDR3 spans 12 amino acids. Study-level points and caveats: The authors did not confirm SARS-CoV-2 specificity of second-wave clones peaking day 37. Several responding clones turned up in pre-infection memory, indicating that cross-reactive memory may have taken part. Later expanders leaned CD4+, whereas clones that contracted between day 15 and 85 were balanced CD4/CD8.

From 5'RACE with constant-segment primers came TCR alpha and TCR beta cDNA libraries that carried sample barcodes and UMIs. TCRdb processed the 5' RACE reads anew with MiXCR; each CDR3 protein has one entry. The table has under 250,000 distinct CDR3 sequences, approximately 10% seen once. This TCR was sampled from a man aged 18-30 years who had mild COVID-19 (a few samples of this study predate the infection). Cell type and time point are not known. Sequencing input: PBMCs or a T cell subset sorted from them (not recorded which). The chain has TRBV7-9 and TRBJ2-1, with D possibly being TRBD2 (5 bases). The CDR3, as DNA: TGTGCCAGCAGCTCGACTACTAGTGAGCAGTTCTTC. Translated: CASSSTTSEQFF.